A single sample gave rise to the 30 T cell receptor beta chains below, sequenced in a study of T cells in localized non-small cell lung cancer. The table came from immunoSEQ multiplex PCR; TCRdb's copy has only in-frame clones and leaves some out. Altogether around 1,400 clones are present, around 23% being singletons, with the ten largest covering roughly 15%. The sequencing used lung tumor tissue, collected before any cancer treatment. These receptors were collected from a male donor aged 60 or older with stage I squamous cell lung carcinoma.

V and J are TRBV6-8 and TRBJ2-3; 13 bases are shared with TRBD2. The CDR3 totals 14 residues. CDR1 and CDR2 from the germline V gene are MNHGY and SAAAGT. The trim removed 6 bases at V and 5 bases at J, leaving 2 bases unmatched. CDR3 sequence (DNA): TGTGCCAGCAGAACTAGCGGGGGGGTAGATACGCAGTATTTT. It encodes CASRTSGGVDTQYF.

In its sample, this clone ranks as large (0.1 to 1%). The gene calls are TRBV19 and TRBJ1-1; 8 bases match TRBD1. The CDR3 contains 11 residues. Germline V lookup: CDR1 LNHDA, CDR2 SQIVND (reference sequence). Written as DNA, the CDR3 is TGTGCGACAGGGGCTCTCACTGAAGCTTTCTTT. Encoded protein: CATGALTEAFF.

The CDR3: CASSGSPSGELFF. The CDR3 coding sequence is TGTGCCAGCAGTGGAAGCCCCTCCGGGGAGCTGTTTTTT. The chain is built from TRBV9 and TRBJ2-2; D is ambiguous. The germline V gene has CDR1 SGDLS and CDR2 YYNGEE. The CDR3 is 13 residues long. Trimming took 5 bases from V and 6 from J, leaving 11 bases between them.

V and J are TRBV9 and TRBJ2-3; D ambiguous. The ends were cut back, 4 bases at V and 4 bases at J, with 10 bases in the middle. The CDR3 has 13 residues. Germline V gives CDR1 SGDLS, CDR2 YYNGEE. The CDR3 protein is CASSLTVADTQYF. CDR3 in DNA: TGTGCCAGCAGCCTGACGGTGGCAGATACGCAGTATTTT.

This clone has just a few counts. The chain carries TRBV6-8 and TRBJ1-5; tentatively, D is TRBD1 (5 bases). The CDR3 totals 13 residues. Germline values: CDR1 MNHGY, CDR2 SAAAGT. V was clipped by 0 bases and J by 7 bases, with 7 bases between them. This CDR3 is CASSYSRGQPQHF. Here the CDR3 DNA reads TGTGCCAGCAGTTACTCGAGGGGACAGCCCCAGCATTTT.

The genes are TRBV19 and TRBJ1-6; D unclear. Germline assignment: CDR1 LNHDA and CDR2 SQIVND (reference sequence). The V end lost 6 bases, the J end lost 12 bases, and 18 bases lay between the germline ends. The CDR3 has 14 residues. The DNA for the CDR3 is TGTGCCAGTAGCAGACGGCAGGCCGACGTACCCCTCCACTTT. Amino acids: CASSRRQADVPLHF.

By sample fraction, this clone is medium-sized. The genes are TRBV11-3 and TRBJ1-5, with D possibly matching TRBD1 (5 bases). Germline V gives CDR1 SGHNT, CDR2 YENEEA. This CDR3 has 14 amino acids. V was trimmed by 5 bases and J by 7 bases, leaving 15 bases between them. The DNA of the CDR3 is TGTGCCAGCAGCCAAACTAGCGGGACCCAGCCCCAGCATTTT. This sequence encodes CASSQTSGTQPQHF.

This clone turned up a few times. V usage is TRBV25-1 and J usage is TRBJ1-1; maybe TRBD1 (6 bases). The V end was cut by 4 bases, the J end by 1 base, with 16 bases between. CDR3 length: 16 amino acids. Germline CDR1 reads MGHDK; CDR2 reads SYGVNS. CDR3 nucleotide sequence: TGTGCCAGCAGTGGGTCCAGACAGGCGAAGAACACTGAAGCTTTCTTT. It translates to CASSGSRQAKNTEAFF.

This clone is labeled as medium-sized. The V call is TRBV11-3, the J call TRBJ1-2; TRBD1 matches 9 bases. Looked up from germline, CDR1 is SGHNT and CDR2 is YENEEA. V lost 5 bases, J lost 4 bases, and 5 bases stayed unmatched. This CDR3 contains 14 residues. Here the CDR3 DNA reads TGTGCCAGCAGCATACAGGGGGCCAGCTATGGCTACACCTTC. Encoded protein: CASSIQGASYGYTF.

The table lists this clone with a few counts. The chain is built from TRBV11-3 and TRBJ1-1, with TRBD1 matching 8 bases. This CDR3 contains 14 residues. Per the germline V gene, CDR1 is SGHNT and CDR2 is YENEEA. V lost 2 bases, J lost 11 bases, and 10 bases stayed unmatched. The CDR3 DNA reads as TGTGCCAGCAGCTTAAACGCAGGACAGGGTATGGCTTTCTTT. It encodes CASSLNAGQGMAFF.

Only a few counts were recorded for this clone. V is TRBV6-8 and J is TRBJ2-2, with D perhaps matching TRBD2 (7 bases). The germline gives CDR1 MNHGY, CDR2 SAAAGT. V was pared by 4 bases and J by 6 bases, with 12 bases between. This CDR3 is 14 amino acids long. CDR3 in amino acids: CASSFQGRAGELFF. Written as DNA, the CDR3 is TGTGCCAGCAGTTTTCAGGGGAGGGCCGGGGAGCTGTTTTTT.

This clone was detected a few times. The chain has TRBV6-8 and TRBJ2-1, with D perhaps TRBD2 (6 bases). Germline CDR1 reads MNHGY; CDR2 reads SAAAGT. The CDR3 has 12 residues. V lost 8 bases to trimming and J lost 8 bases, with 13 bases between them. CDR3 residues: CASGGREYEQFF. CDR3 sequence (DNA): TGTGCCAGCGGCGGGCGGGAATATGAGCAGTTCTTC.

A few counts support this clone. This chain joins TRBV30 and TRBJ1-2; weak D call: TRBD1 (5 bases). The CDR3 has 18 residues. V lost 0 bases and J 3 bases, leaving 23 bases between the germline ends. CDR1 and CDR2 from the germline V gene are GTSNPN and SVGIG (reference sequence). The CDR3 reads CAWSVGRLGTNIYYGYTF. DNA for the CDR3: TGTGCCTGGAGTGTGGGTAGGTTGGGGACGAACATCTACTATGGCTACACCTTC.

J is TRBJ2-7 and V is TRBV19; D is unclear. V lost 3 bases, J lost 4 bases, and 4 bases lay in between. Germline CDR1 is LNHDA and CDR2 is SQIVND (reference sequence). The CDR3 runs 11 residues. In DNA form, the CDR3 reads TGTGCCAGTAGTATTGGGTACGAGCAGTACTTC. Residues: CASSIGYEQYF.

The chain carries TRBV19 and TRBJ2-2; D is possibly TRBD2 (5 bases). The V gene lost 4 bases and the J gene lost 6 bases, with 9 bases spanning the gap. Germline V gives CDR1 LNHDA, CDR2 SQIVND (reference sequence). There are 13 residues in the CDR3. The CDR3 DNA reads as TGTGCCAGTAGTAGTCGGGGATCCGGGGAGCTGTTTTTT. Translation: CASSSRGSGELFF. The full variable domain, in which reference TRBV19 and TRBJ2-2 provide the parts outside the CDR3, is DGGITQSPKYLFRKEGQNVTLSCEQNLNHDAMYWYRQDPGQGLRLIYYSQIVNDFQKGDIAEGYSVSREKKESFPLTVTSAQKNPTAFYLCASSSRGSGELFFGEGSRLTVL.

This clone is medium-sized (0.01 to 0.1%). This chain connects TRBV1 to TRBJ2-1; the table's D call, TRBD1, was not checked against the DNA. TRBV1 is given as a pseudogene. This CDR3 has 16 amino acids. CDR3 amino acids: CASSQTPGTGSDEQFF. Written as DNA, the CDR3 is TGCGCCAGCAGCCAGACTCCGGGGACAGGGTCGGATGAGCAGTTCTTC.

In its sample, this clone is large (0.1 to 1%). CDR3 DNA: TGTGCCAGCAGTTACTCGATACCCGGGGGGAGGGGGTACTACGAGCAGTACTTC. Protein: CASSYSIPGGRGYYEQYF. The chain employs TRBV6-8 and TRBJ2-7; tentatively, D is TRBD2 (7 bases). Germline V gives CDR1 MNHGY, CDR2 SAAAGT. The V gene lost 0 bases and the J gene lost 3 bases, with 21 bases spanning the gap. This CDR3 region has 18 residues.

Only a few counts were recorded for this clone. The V gene is TRBV6-8, the J gene TRBJ2-7; 8 bases are a match to TRBD2. CDR3 length: 13 amino acids. In germline, CDR1 is MNHGY, CDR2 SAAAGT. Trimming cost V 5 bases and J 5 bases; bases outside gene matches: 5. The CDR3 nucleotides are TGTGCCAGCAGTGGTGGTAGCGGGAACGAGCAGTACTTC. Its protein product is CASSGGSGNEQYF.

This clone was counted between two and nine times. V and J are TRBV6-8 and TRBJ1-3; D is uncertain. V gave up 10 bases and J gave up 1 base, with 8 bases separating them. The CDR3 covers 12 residues. The germline V gene has CDR1 MNHGY and CDR2 SAAAGT. This CDR3 reads CATTASGNTIYF. The CDR3 nucleotides are TGTGCCACCACAGCTTCTGGAAACACCATATATTTT.

The chain combines TRBV7-6 with TRBJ2-7, with 8 bases matching TRBD2. CDR1 is SGHVS, CDR2 FNYEAQ, per germline. V was clipped by 5 bases and J by 1 base; unmatched bases: 10. The CDR3 is 16 amino acids. The CDR3 loop is CASSILLAGASYEQYF. CDR3 bases: TGTGCCAGCAGCATCCTTCTAGCGGGCGCTTCCTACGAGCAGTACTTC.

The chain recombines TRBV4-1 with TRBJ2-1; no clear D gene. Germline-derived CDR1 and CDR2 are MGHRA and YSYEKL. This CDR3 is built from 14 residues. Deletions cut 0 bases from V and 1 base from J, with 4 bases between. CDR3 sequence reads: CASSQEKSYNEQFF. In nucleotides, the CDR3 is TGCGCCAGCAGCCAAGAAAAATCCTACAATGAGCAGTTCTTC.

The rearrangement uses TRBV19 and TRBJ2-5; D perhaps matches TRBD2 (5 bases). The CDR3 totals 15 residues. Trimming removed 4 bases at V and 1 base at J, with 13 bases between. CDR1 and CDR2 (germline): LNHDA, SQIVND (reference sequence). CDR3 amino acids: CASSTGNGPQETQYF. The CDR3 DNA reads as TGTGCCAGTAGTACCGGGAACGGGCCCCAAGAGACCCAGTACTTC.

This clone came up once. The rearrangement joins TRBV14 to TRBJ2-4; 8 nucleotides match TRBD1. Germline V gene data show CDR1 as SGHDN and CDR2 as FVKESK. Trimming cost V 3 bases and J 7 bases; bases outside gene matches: 5. CDR3 length equals 14 residues. The CDR3 protein is CASSQTGVRNIQYF. CDR3 nucleotide sequence: TGTGCCAGCAGCCAGACAGGGGTCCGGAACATTCAGTACTTC.

The CDR3 sequence: CASSTATDTQYF. DNA of the CDR3: TGTGCCAGCTCCACAGCTACAGATACGCAGTATTTT. The genes are TRBV18 and TRBJ2-3; no reliable D call. Germline V lookup: CDR1 KGHSH, CDR2 LQKENI. The V end was cut by 6 bases, the J end by 3 bases, with 7 bases between. This CDR3 spans 12 amino acids.

The chain employs TRBV11-3 and TRBJ1-1; D gene unclear. This CDR3 comprises 15 residues. CDR1 SGHNT and CDR2 YENEEA come from the germline V gene. The germline V and J ends were trimmed by 5 bases and 5 bases, with 18 bases remaining between them. CDR3 sequence: CASSPTTTGWTEAFF. CDR3 DNA: TGTGCCAGCAGCCCGACCACGACGGGATGGACTGAAGCTTTCTTT.

This clone is classed as medium-sized (0.01 to 0.1%). This chain links TRBV11-3 with TRBJ1-5, with D unclear. The V and J ends lost 5 bases and 9 bases respectively, with 20 bases between them. Germline values: CDR1 SGHNT, CDR2 YENEEA. The CDR3 has 15 residues. The CDR3, as DNA: TGTGCCAGCAGCCCTGTGGGATGGGGAGTCCGGCCCCAGCATTTT. Protein: CASSPVGWGVRPQHF.

This chain uses TRBV2 with TRBJ2-1; D uncertain. Trimming cost V 6 bases and J 5 bases, with 14 bases left between them. Germline V gene sequence: CDR1 SNHLY, CDR2 FYNNEI. The CDR3 runs to 14 residues. The CDR3 region is CASSAWGLNNEQFF. Written as DNA, the CDR3 is TGTGCCAGCAGCGCCTGGGGTTTAAACAATGAGCAGTTCTTC.

Within the sample, this clone is large. CDR3 nucleotides: TGTGCCAGCTCCCAAAACGAAGGCGGGGGGGCGTACAATGAGCAGTTCTTC. It specifies CASSQNEGGGAYNEQFF. The J gene is TRBJ2-1, the V gene TRBV18; TRBD2 matches 9 bases. Germline V lookup: CDR1 KGHSH, CDR2 LQKENI. The CDR3 totals 17 residues. The junction had 13 bases not matched to a gene; V was cut back by 6 bases and J by 4 bases.

V gene TRBV19 combines with J gene TRBJ1-3, with D uncertain. The germline gives CDR1 LNHDA, CDR2 SQIVND (reference sequence). CDR3 size: 14 residues. V gave up 3 bases and J gave up 4 bases, with 10 bases separating them. The CDR3 sequence: CASSIRVPGNTIYF. The CDR3 DNA follows: TGTGCCAGTAGTATTCGAGTTCCCGGAAACACCATATATTTT.

V is TRBV25-1 and J is TRBJ2-1; the match to TRBD2 covers 8 bases. V shed 3 bases and J 3 bases; nucleotides not matched to a gene: 4. Per germline, CDR1 MGHDK and CDR2 SYGVNS. CDR3 length: 15 residues. The CDR3 reads CASSELSGGYNEQFF. The CDR3 DNA follows: TGTGCCAGCAGTGAGTTGAGCGGGGGCTACAATGAGCAGTTCTTC.